These T cell receptor beta chains were read from a single sample in a study of beta chain features in type 1 diabetes. TCRdb's copy holds only in-frame clones and misses some; the assay was immunoSEQ multiplex PCR. This repertoire shows roughly 150,000 clones, just over 9% found once; its top ten account for approximately 2.2%. Sequencing used central memory CD4+ T cells from blood. The origin of the receptors is a woman younger than 35 in good health. Both conserved end residues are part of each CDR3. Fields, in order: J gene, D gene, clone size, V gene, CDR3 DNA, CDR3 protein. A D gene is named only where the DNA matches it firmly. Rows may omit the clone size; those that give it use once, few, many or a size class.

TRBJ2-1 | TRBD1 | few | TRBV6-5 | TGTGCCAGCAGTCCCCCGGGACAGGGGGTCAATGAGCAGTTCTTC | CASSPPGQGVNEQFF
TRBJ1-5 | . | many | TRBV29-1 | TGCAGCGTTGTGGGGGCCCAGGGCGGCCAGCCCCAGCATTTT | CSVVGAQGGQPQHF
TRBJ2-1 | TRBD1 | many | TRBV6-5 | TGTGCCAGCACCTCTCGGGACAGGGGAGTAAATGAGCAGTTCTTC | CASTSRDRGVNEQFF
TRBJ2-5 | TRBD2 | . | TRBV29-1 | TGCAGCGTCTCACAACTAGCGTTAGGGGAGACCCAGTACTTC | CSVSQLALGETQYF
TRBJ2-7 | . | . | TRBV7-9 | TGTGCCAGCAGCTTACATGGGGGGGCCTCCTACGAGCAGTACTTC | CASSLHGGASYEQYF
TRBJ1-1 | . | . | TRBV19 | TGTGCCAGTAGTATGATCCCCGGGATCGGAGAAGCTTTCTTT | CASSMIPGIGEAFF
TRBJ2-3 | TRBD2 | . | TRBV29-1 | TGCAGCGTTTCAGGGTCAGCGGGAGGTGCCTCACAAGGGACGCAGTATTTT | CSVSGSAGGASQGTQYF
TRBJ1-2 | TRBD1 | . | TRBV5-1 | TGCGCCAGCAGCTCCACGGGACAGTCCGGCTACACCTTC | CASSSTGQSGYTF
TRBJ2-3 | TRBD1 | . | TRBV28 | TGTGCCAGCAGTCCCCTCTGGGACAGGGGAACAGATACGCAGTATTTT | CASSPLWDRGTDTQYF
TRBJ2-1 | TRBD2 | . | TRBV4-1 | TGCGCCAGCAGCCAAGGACTAGCGGGAGGGAGCTCCTACAATGAGCAGTTCTTC | CASSQGLAGGSSYNEQFF
TRBJ1-5 | . | . | TRBV7-3 | TGTGCCAGCAGCGCTGATCAGAACCAGCCCCAGCATTTT | CASSADQNQPQHF
TRBJ1-1 | . | few | TRBV5-1 | TGCGCCAGCAGCTTGGGGTCAGGGCCGAACACTGAAGCTTTCTTT | CASSLGSGPNTEAFF
TRBJ1-4 | . | few | TRBV6-4 | TGTGCCAGCAGAAGGAGCGGCGAAAAACTGTTTTTT | CASRRSGEKLFF
TRBJ2-7 | . | . | TRBV6-1 | TGTGCCAGCAGTGAAAGATTCGGACAGAGTCGAGAGCAGTACTTC | CASSERFGQSREQYF
TRBJ2-7 | . | few | TRBV30 | TGTGCCTGGAGTGTATCCCGGGAGCAGTACTTC | CAWSVSREQYF
TRBJ1-4 | . | many | TRBV18 | TGTGCCAGCTCTGAGGGCGAAAAACTGTTTTTT | CASSEGEKLFF
TRBJ2-6 | TRBD1 | . | TRBV5-1 | TGCGCCAGCAGCTTGGCCTCCCTCCGGGACAGGGGCTCTGGGGCCAACGTCCTGACTTTC | CASSLASLRDRGSGANVLTF
TRBJ1-4 | . | few | TRBV7-2 | TGTGCCAGCAGCTTAAATCCGACTCTTAATGAAAAACTGTTTTTT | CASSLNPTLNEKLFF
TRBJ2-7 | . | . | TRBV30 | TGTGCCTGGAGTGCCCAGGGCTGGGTCGAGCAGTACTTC | CAWSAQGWVEQYF
TRBJ2-5 | TRBD1 | few | TRBV7-9 | TGTGCCGTGTCGGGACAGGAATCTTCAGAGACCCAGTACTTC | CAVSGQESSETQYF
TRBJ2-3 | TRBD2 | . | TRBV6-1 | TGTGCCAGCAGTGAAGCTGTAGCGGGAGATACGCAGTATTTT | CASSEAVAGDTQYF
TRBJ1-6 | . | . | TRBV7-9 | TGTGCCAGCAGCTGGGGAGGGGATTCACCCCTCCACTTT | CASSWGGDSPLHF
TRBJ2-2 | . | . | TRBV7-3 | TGTGCCAGCAGCCCCCAGGGACTGAACACCGGGGAGCTGTTTTTT | CASSPQGLNTGELFF
TRBJ1-5 | TRBD1 | few | TRBV4-1 | TGCGCCAGCAGCCAAGGGACAGGGTCCTTTCCCAATCAGCCCCAGCATTTT | CASSQGTGSFPNQPQHF
TRBJ2-3 | . | . | TRBV7-2 | TGTGCCAGCAGCTTAAATCACGGAGTCACAGATACGCAGTATTTT | CASSLNHGVTDTQYF
TRBJ2-3 | TRBD2 | few | TRBV29-1 | TGCAGCGCCCGCTCTTGGCTAGCGGGAGATACGCAGTATTTT | CSARSWLAGDTQYF
TRBJ2-1 | TRBD2 | . | TRBV30 | TGTGCCTGGCAACCCGGACTAGCGGGATACAATGAGCAGTTCTTC | CAWQPGLAGYNEQFF
TRBJ1-5 | TRBD1 | . | TRBV6-1 | TGTGCCAGCAGTCCAATGACAGGGTGGGATCAGCCCCAGCATTTT | CASSPMTGWDQPQHF
TRBJ1-1 | . | few | TRBV7-8 | TGTGCCAGCAGCTTAGCGGGGGGGGACGTTTTCTTT | CASSLAGGDVFF
TRBJ1-5 | . | few | TRBV19 | TGTGCCAGCCGGGACACCATCAATCAGCCCCAGCATTTT | CASRDTINQPQHF
TRBJ2-7 | TRBD1 | few | TRBV18 | TGTGCCAGCTCCCCCGAATGGACAGGGGGCTCCGGCGAGCAGTACTTC | CASSPEWTGGSGEQYF
TRBJ2-3 | . | . | TRBV27 | TGTGCCAGCAGGCCGCACGACACTCTGACAGATACGCAGTATTTT | CASRPHDTLTDTQYF
TRBJ1-6 | TRBD1 | few | TRBV11-2 | TGTGCCAGCAGCGCCTCCGGGACAGGGACCACCTATAATTCACCCCTCCACTTT | CASSASGTGTTYNSPLHF
TRBJ1-2 | . | . | TRBV6-1 | TGTGCCAGCAGTGAAGCGGCCCTGTATGGCTACACCTTC | CASSEAALYGYTF
TRBJ1-2 | . | few | TRBV10-3 | TGTGCCATCAGTGAGGAGGGATCTGATGGCTACACCTTC | CAISEEGSDGYTF
TRBJ2-7 | TRBD2 | . | TRBV5-5 | TGTGCCAGCAGCCCCTATAGCGGGAGTACCACCTACGAGCAGTACTTC | CASSPYSGSTTYEQYF
TRBJ2-7 | TRBD1 | many | TRBV30 | TGTGCCTGGTCCAGACCGGGACAGCACGCGGGCGAGCAGTACTTC | CAWSRPGQHAGEQYF
TRBJ2-7 | TRBD2 | few | TRBV4-2 | TGTGCCAGCAGCCAAGTTTTAGCGGGGTCTTACAGGGAGCAGTACTTC | CASSQVLAGSYREQYF
TRBJ2-1 | . | few | TRBV19 | TGTGCCAGTAGTTTCCCACCCGCGGCGGTACGGTTCTTC | CASSFPPAAVRFF
TRBJ2-6 | . | few | TRBV18 | TGTGCCAGCTCACCACCGAGCGGGGCCAACGTCCTGACTTTC | CASSPPSGANVLTF